A single TCR beta chain is shown here with its context. Its antigen remains unknown. Construction of the TCR beta libraries employed iRepertoire HTBI primers in conjunction with Arm-PCR of CDR3 regions. One entry per CDR3 protein, called by TCRdb with MiXCR from the multiplex PCR reads. The sample lists around 400,000 distinct CDR3 sequences; around 16% were seen once. This entry belongs to a study of regulatory T cells in long-lasting Graves disease. Study-wide findings and caveats: Persistent cases favored TRBV28, TRBJ1-2 and TRBJ2-5. Comparison showed that persistent patients shared more public clonotypes (2,741) than new patients (about 970).

Regarding time point: newly diagnosed GD, antithyroid drugs for less than 3 months. With RNA extracted from PBMCs as input, the TCR library was made. CDR1 is MNHEY and CDR2 is SVGEGT in the germline V gene. The CDR3 length is 15 residues. The V end lost 6 bases, the J end lost 2 bases, and 16 bases lay between the germline ends. This chain uses TRBV6-2 or TRBV6-3 with TRBJ2-5, with D perhaps matching TRBD2 (6 bases). The receptor's source is a female donor with Graves disease. The sample was peripheral blood mononuclear cells (PBMCs), taken at new diagnosis, from a patient treated with antithyroid drugs. CDR3 in amino acids: CASRNLEGSQETQYF. CDR3 bases: TGTGCCAGCAGGAACCTGGAGGGAAGTCAAGAGACCCAGTACTTC.